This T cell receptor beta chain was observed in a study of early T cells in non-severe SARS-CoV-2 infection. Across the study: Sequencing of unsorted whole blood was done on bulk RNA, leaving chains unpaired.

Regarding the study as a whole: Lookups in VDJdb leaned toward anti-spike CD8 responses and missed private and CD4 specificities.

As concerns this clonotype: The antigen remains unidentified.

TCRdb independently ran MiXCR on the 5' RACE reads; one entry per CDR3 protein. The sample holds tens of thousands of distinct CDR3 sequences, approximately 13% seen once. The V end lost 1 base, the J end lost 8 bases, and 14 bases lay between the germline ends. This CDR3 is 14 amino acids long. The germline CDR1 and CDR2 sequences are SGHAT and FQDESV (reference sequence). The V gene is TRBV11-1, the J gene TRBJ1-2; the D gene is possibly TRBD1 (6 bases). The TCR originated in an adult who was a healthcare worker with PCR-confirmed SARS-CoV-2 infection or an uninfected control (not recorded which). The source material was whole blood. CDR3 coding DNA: TGTGCCAGCAGCTTAGGGGCGGCAGGGGACGGCTACACCTTC. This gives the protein CASSLGAAGDGYTF.